The sample holds a few counts of the clone carrying this T cell receptor beta chain. Its target is not known. This record belongs to a study of T-cell memory formation after mild COVID-19. Study details: Across donors, TCR clusters were largely donor specific.

Findings and caveats of the study: The authors left the SARS-CoV-2 specificity of second-wave clones peaking on day 37 unconfirmed. Contracting CD4+ clones sat mainly in CM and EM; CD8+ in EMRA.

V shed 1 base and J shed 5 bases, with 15 bases lying between them. Germline V gives CDR1 SQVTM, CDR2 ANQGSEA. This CDR3 spans 14 amino acids. Sample barcodes and UMIs were carried by the TCR alpha and TCR beta cDNA libraries that 5'RACE generated with constant-segment primers. TCRdb used MiXCR to reprocess the 5' RACE reads, holding one entry per CDR3 protein. The sample yields 75,000 to 90,000 distinct CDR3 sequences, approximately 15% seen once. Material: PBMCs or a T cell subset sorted from them (not recorded which). This chain connects TRBV29-1 to TRBJ2-7, with D tentatively TRBD2 (6 bases). This TCR was sampled from an adult woman who had mild COVID-19 (a few samples of this study predate the infection). Cell type and time point are not known. This chain's CDR3 is CSVEVEGFYHEQYF. In DNA, the CDR3 is TGCAGCGTTGAAGTGGAGGGGTTTTACCACGAGCAGTACTTC.